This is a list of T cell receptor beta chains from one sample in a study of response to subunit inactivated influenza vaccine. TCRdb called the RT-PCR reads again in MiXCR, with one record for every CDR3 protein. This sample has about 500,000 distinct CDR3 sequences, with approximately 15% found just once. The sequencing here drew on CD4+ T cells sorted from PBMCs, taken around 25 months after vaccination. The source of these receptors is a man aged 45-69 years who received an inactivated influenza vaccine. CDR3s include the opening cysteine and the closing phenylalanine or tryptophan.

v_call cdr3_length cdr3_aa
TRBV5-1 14 CASSLGQSSYEQYF
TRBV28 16 CASSPLRAGGRETQYF
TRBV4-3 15 CASSQYRETYNEQFF
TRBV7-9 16 CASRRTSGRSTDTQYF
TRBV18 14 CASSPPASRETQYF
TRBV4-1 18 CASSQDPGAGRGTDTQYF
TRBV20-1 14 CSARDWGRPYEQYF
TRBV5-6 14 CASLAAGALNEQFF
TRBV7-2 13 CASSPRGGQPQHF
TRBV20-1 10 CSARGEEQFF
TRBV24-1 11 CATSLMNTQYF
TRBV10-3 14 CAISETGVNYGYTF
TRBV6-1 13 CASTETRNSPLHF
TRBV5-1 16 CASSTGTGDNNYGYTF
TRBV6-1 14 CASRTGYSGNTIYF
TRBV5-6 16 CASSPPGQGVSDTQYF
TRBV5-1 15 CASSLGITGADTQYF
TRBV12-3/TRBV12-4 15 CASSRQGSAGNTIYF
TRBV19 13 CASSPLAGDTQYF
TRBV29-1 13 CSVSGQVNTEAFF
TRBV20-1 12 CAGQGKQETQYF